These T cell receptor beta chains were read from a single sample in a study of shared clonotypes between healthy human individuals. Assay used: immunoSEQ multiplex PCR; TCRdb lists only in-frame clones, some missing. This table has about 640,000 clones, approximately 75% appearing once. The sequencing input was memory CD4+ T cells sorted from blood. All receptors come from a woman aged 25 to 39 in good health. Both conserved end residues are trimmed from each CDR3. D genes are given only for firm matches. Size tells how often a clone was seen (once, few, many) or the class of an expanded clone, and some rows leave it out.

clone_size cdr3_length v_call d_call cdr3_aa
- 13 TRBV7-2 - ASSSPPGRHQPQH
- 13 TRBV15 - ATSTMASSYNEQF
- 14 TRBV5-1 - ASSLDVGPMGYEQF
- 13 TRBV2 TRBD2 ASSDQLAGVNEQF
- 14 TRBV13 - ASSLPEGRVGNEQF
- 13 TRBV27 - ASSLCQLGGCEQY
few 11 TRBV5-8 - ASSPTDNYGYT
- 12 TRBV5-4 TRBD1 ASSPTGGRETQY
few 12 TRBV6-1 - ASSDKRGGNVLT
once 9 TRBV19 - ASGRMETQY
- 13 TRBV15 - ATSRRLIREDTQY
- 12 TRBV27 - ASSFSRDDEKLF
- 12 TRBV7-2 - ASSLNGGDQPQH
- 12 TRBV2 TRBD1 ASSPGQGYEKLF
few 12 TRBV5-1 - ASRQGDKNSGYT
- 12 TRBV7-9 - ASSPNRRYNEQF
few 11 TRBV11-2 TRBD1 ASSRDRDQPQH
- 11 TRBV27 - ASWTGDWGELF
- 11 TRBV18 - ASSPTSNQPQH
- 13 TRBV19 - ASSSSGNSYNEQF